The 8 T cell receptor beta chains below were found in one sample sequenced in a study of post-analysis software for immune sequencing data. The library was made from cDNA and included unique molecular identifiers. Each CDR3 protein gets one entry after TCRdb re-called the PCR reads with MiXCR. The sample holds 350,000 to 500,000 distinct CDR3 sequences, roughly 40% seen once. Regarding the study as a whole: Comparison of patients with controls showed five or six TRBV segments more frequent in patients, TRBV5-6, TRBV5-1 and TRBV20-1 among them.

Antigen specificity for these receptors is unknown. What was sequenced was blood. The receptors originated from a girl aged 2-15 years with multiple sclerosis.

In nucleotides, the CDR3 is TGTGCCAGCAGCTTTTCGACTAGCGGGAACCAAGAGACCCAGTACTTC. Its protein is CASSFSTSGNQETQYF. This chain connects TRBV7-9 to TRBJ2-5, with TRBD2 matching 11 bases. Trimming cost V 3 bases and J 0 bases; bases outside gene matches: 3. Per germline, CDR1 SEHNR and CDR2 FQNEAQ (reference sequence). The CDR3 contains 16 residues.

This clonotype has a handful of counts. This rearrangement joins TRBV24-1 to TRBJ2-5; maybe TRBD1 (6 bases). The J call may be faulty, since TRBJ2-7 better matches the DNA end. CDR3 size: 13 residues. Germline V gene lookup returns CDR1 KGHDR and CDR2 SFDVKD. The CDR3 DNA sequence: TGTGCCACCAGTGACCCACCGGACAGCGAGCAGTACTTC. Protein sequence: CATSDPPDSEQYF.

The table lists this clonotype with a few counts. The rearrangement uses TRBV10-1 and TRBJ1-5; the D gene is possibly TRBD1 (5 bases). The CDR3 is 13 amino acids. Germline V gene lookup returns CDR1 WNHNN and CDR2 SYGVQD (reference sequence). The V and J ends lost 11 bases and 1 base respectively, with 12 bases between them. CDR3 sequence (DNA): TGCGCCGGAGCCCGGGACAGCAATCAGCCCCAGCATTTT. It codes for CAGARDSNQPQHF.

This clonotype occurred a few times. The CDR3 reads CSYKPWGGYNEQFF. CDR3 in DNA: TGCAGCTATAAACCCTGGGGGGGGTACAATGAGCAGTTCTTC. V is TRBV29-1 and J is TRBJ2-1; 7 bases map to TRBD2. The CDR3 has 14 residues. J was trimmed by 4 bases and V by 8 bases; bases with no gene match: 11. The germline V gene encodes CDR1 SQVTM and CDR2 ANQGSEA.

A few counts support this clonotype. The V and J genes are TRBV4-1 and TRBJ1-4, with no clear D. CDR3 size: 18 residues. Germline values: CDR1 MGHRA, CDR2 YSYEKL. V lost 7 bases and J 6 bases, leaving 27 bases between the germline ends. The CDR3 coding sequence is TGCGCCAGCACCCCTGACTCGGACCTTTGGGCGGACTATGAAAAACTGTTTTTT. Protein product: CASTPDSDLWADYEKLFF.

The CDR3 sequence is CASKQFVHNEQFF. Written as DNA, the CDR3 is TGTGCCAGCAAACAGTTCGTGCACAATGAGCAGTTCTTC. This chain uses TRBV6-1 with TRBJ2-1; no clear D gene. In germline, CDR1 is MNHNS, CDR2 SASEGT. There are 13 residues in the CDR3. V lost 7 bases and J lost 5, with 12 bases in between.

This clonotype turned up a few times. The chain's CDR3 is CASTQQGSAQETQYF. DNA of the CDR3: TGTGCCAGCACCCAACAGGGGTCGGCACAAGAGACCCAGTACTTC. The V and J genes are TRBV7-9 and TRBJ2-5; 7 bases agree with TRBD1. With V trimmed by 7 bases and J by 2 bases, 10 bases remained unmatched. CDR3 length: 15 amino acids. Looked up from germline, CDR1 is SEHNR and CDR2 is FQNEAQ (reference sequence).

The chain links TRBV7-3 to TRBJ2-1, with 10 nucleotides matching TRBD2. The CDR3 is made up of 18 amino acids. The V segment lost 2 bases and the J segment 0 bases; nucleotides outside the gene matches: 7. Germline loops: CDR1 SGHTA, CDR2 FQGTGA. CDR3 sequence: CASSLGVLAGDSYNEQFF. DNA of the CDR3: TGTGCCAGCAGCTTAGGGGTCCTAGCGGGGGACTCCTACAATGAGCAGTTCTTC.